A selection of T cell receptor beta chains follows, all from one sample in a study of cytomegalovirus exposure and HLA in healthy donors. This table comes from immunoSEQ multiplex PCR, and its TCRdb copy is limited to in-frame clones, with some not included. The sample has 100,000 or so clones; around 80% are singletons. Sequencing used PBMCs. The receptors were gathered from a woman aged 40 to 49 in good health and CMV-seronegative. Each CDR3 is given with its conserved first and last residue. A D gene is named only where the DNA matches it firmly. Clone size is given for some rows only: seen once, a few or many times, or a class if the clone is expanded.

CDR3: CAWTRDRGRAGYTF
DNA: TGTGCCTGGACCAGAGACAGGGGGCGGGCTGGCTACACCTTC
V: TRBV30
D: TRBD1
J: TRBJ1-2
size: -

CDR3: CASSSQGGDTEAFF
DNA: TGTGCCAGCAGCTCCCAGGGTGGGGACACTGAAGCTTTCTTT
V: TRBV7-9
D: -
J: TRBJ1-1
size: -

CDR3: CASSDRGLGGYTF
DNA: TGTGCCAGCAGCGACAGGGGGCTGGGTGGCTACACCTTC
V: TRBV6-5
D: TRBD1
J: TRBJ1-2
size: -

CDR3: CASSFSWGGQGVPDTQYF
DNA: TGTGCCAGCAGTTTTTCTTGGGGGGGACAGGGGGTCCCAGATACGCAGTATTTT
V: TRBV28
D: TRBD1
J: TRBJ2-3
size: -

CDR3: CASSGGTDGYTF
DNA: TGTGCCAGCAGTGGGGGGACAGATGGCTACACCTTC
V: TRBV25-1
D: TRBD1
J: TRBJ1-2
size: -

CDR3: CASSLARQLATPYEQYF
DNA: TGTGCCAGCAGTCTAGCCCGCCAACTAGCAACCCCCTACGAGCAGTACTTC
V: TRBV7-8
D: -
J: TRBJ2-7
size: -

CDR3: CATTVQGGTGELFF
DNA: TGTGCCACCACGGTACAGGGGGGCACCGGGGAGCTGTTTTTT
V: TRBV6-6
D: TRBD1
J: TRBJ2-2
size: -

CDR3: CASRQGRDEKLFF
DNA: TGTGCCAGTAGACAGGGGAGAGATGAAAAACTGTTTTTT
V: TRBV2
D: TRBD1
J: TRBJ1-4
size: -

CDR3: CASSPPPGVEQYF
DNA: TGTGCCAGCAGCCCCCCTCCAGGGGTCGAGCAGTACTTC
V: TRBV28
D: -
J: TRBJ2-7
size: -

CDR3: CASSIGPPPTQGADGYTF
DNA: TGTGCCAGTAGTATAGGACCCCCCCCCACACAGGGGGCGGATGGCTACACCTTC
V: TRBV19
D: TRBD1
J: TRBJ1-2
size: -

CDR3: CASGRGTGGDEQFF
DNA: TGTGCCAGCGGACGCGGAACGGGGGGCGATGAGCAGTTCTTC
V: TRBV6-5
D: -
J: TRBJ2-1
size: -

CDR3: CASSLGQGYEQYF
DNA: TGTGCCAGCAGTTTAGGACAGGGCTACGAGCAGTACTTC
V: TRBV2
D: TRBD1
J: TRBJ2-7
size: -

CDR3: CAGRGSSYEQYF
DNA: TGTGCCGGCAGGGGGAGCTCCTACGAGCAGTACTTC
V: TRBV6-1
D: TRBD1
J: TRBJ2-7
size: -

CDR3: CASSEWGTGYYSNQPQHF
DNA: TGTGCCAGCAGTGAATGGGGGACAGGGTACTATAGCAATCAGCCCCAGCATTTT
V: TRBV6-1
D: TRBD1
J: TRBJ1-5
size: few

CDR3: CASRATGQGAGGYTF
DNA: TGCGCCAGCAGAGCTACTGGACAGGGGGCGGGAGGCTACACCTTC
V: TRBV10-2
D: TRBD1
J: TRBJ1-2
size: -

CDR3: CASSLASSGQARYEQYF
DNA: TGCGCCAGCAGCTTGGCTTCGTCCGGACAGGCCCGCTACGAGCAGTACTTC
V: TRBV5-1
D: TRBD1
J: TRBJ2-7
size: once

CDR3: CASSFMRIQETQYF
DNA: TGTGCCAGCAGCTTTATGAGGATCCAAGAGACCCAGTACTTC
V: TRBV7-2
D: -
J: TRBJ2-5
size: -

CDR3: CASSPTGLEGNEQFF
DNA: TGTGCCAGCAGCCCGACAGGGTTAGAGGGCAATGAGCAGTTCTTC
V: TRBV7-2
D: TRBD1
J: TRBJ2-1
size: -

CDR3: CASSSEKRGAAQYF
DNA: TGTGCCAGCAGTTCCGAAAAGCGGGGGGCCGCGCAGTATTTT
V: TRBV27
D: TRBD2
J: TRBJ2-3
size: -

CDR3: CASRSGTSTYEQYF
DNA: TGCGCCAGCAGATCCGGGACATCTACCTACGAGCAGTACTTC
V: TRBV5-1
D: -
J: TRBJ2-7
size: -

CDR3: CATSRDLAGQTYGYTF
DNA: TGTGCCACCAGCAGAGATCTGGCAGGGCAAACCTATGGCTACACCTTC
V: TRBV15
D: -
J: TRBJ1-2
size: -

CDR3: CASGLDVKEAFF
DNA: TGTGCCTCGGGACTGGACGTAAAAGAAGCTTTCTTT
V: TRBV30
D: -
J: TRBJ1-1
size: -

CDR3: CASSSLESNTGELFF
DNA: TGTGCCAGCAGTTCCCTCGAGTCGAACACCGGGGAGCTGTTTTTT
V: TRBV6-5
D: -
J: TRBJ2-2
size: -

CDR3: CASSDSTGNTEAFF
DNA: TGTGCCAGCAGTGATTCGACAGGGAACACTGAAGCTTTCTTT
V: TRBV25-1
D: -
J: TRBJ1-1
size: few

CDR3: CSVEPRTGLNYGYTF
DNA: TGCAGCGTTGAGCCCCGGACAGGCCTTAACTATGGCTACACCTTC
V: TRBV29-1
D: TRBD1
J: TRBJ1-2
size: once

CDR3: CASSPPSYYEQYF
DNA: TGTGCCAGCAGTCCCCCGAGTTACTACGAGCAGTACTTC
V: TRBV28
D: -
J: TRBJ2-7
size: -